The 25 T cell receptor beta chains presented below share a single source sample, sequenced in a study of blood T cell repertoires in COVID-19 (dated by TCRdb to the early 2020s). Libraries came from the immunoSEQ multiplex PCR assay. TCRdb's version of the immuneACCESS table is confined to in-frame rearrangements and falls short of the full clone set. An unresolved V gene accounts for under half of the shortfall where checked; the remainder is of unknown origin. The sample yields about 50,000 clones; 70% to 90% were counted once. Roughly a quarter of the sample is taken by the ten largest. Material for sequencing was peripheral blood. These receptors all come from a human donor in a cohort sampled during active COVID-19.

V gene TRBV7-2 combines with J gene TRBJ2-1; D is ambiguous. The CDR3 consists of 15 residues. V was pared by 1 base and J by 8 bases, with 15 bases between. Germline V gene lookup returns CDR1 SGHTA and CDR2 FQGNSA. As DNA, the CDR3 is TGTGCCAGCAGCTTAGGAGTTGTGAGGTCCGATGAGCAGTTCTTC. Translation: CASSLGVVRSDEQFF.

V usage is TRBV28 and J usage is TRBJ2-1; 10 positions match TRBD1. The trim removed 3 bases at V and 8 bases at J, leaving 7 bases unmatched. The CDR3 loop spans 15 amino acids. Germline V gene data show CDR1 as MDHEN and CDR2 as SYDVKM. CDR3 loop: CASSLTGGASHEQFF. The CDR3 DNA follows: TGTGCCAGCAGTTTGACAGGGGGCGCATCCCATGAGCAGTTCTTC.

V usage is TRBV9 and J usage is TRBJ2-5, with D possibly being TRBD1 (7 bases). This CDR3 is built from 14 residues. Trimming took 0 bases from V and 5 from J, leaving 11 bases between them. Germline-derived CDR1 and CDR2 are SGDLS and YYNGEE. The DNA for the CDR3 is TGTGCCAGCAGCGTAGTGGCAGGGGGGGAGACCCAGTACTTC. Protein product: CASSVVAGGETQYF.

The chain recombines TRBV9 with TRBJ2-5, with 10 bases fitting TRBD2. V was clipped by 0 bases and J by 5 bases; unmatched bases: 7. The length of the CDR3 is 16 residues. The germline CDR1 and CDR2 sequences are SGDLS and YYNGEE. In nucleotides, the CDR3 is TGTGCCAGCAGCGTAGACCCTAGCGGGAGCGCTGAGACCCAGTACTTC. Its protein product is CASSVDPSGSAETQYF.

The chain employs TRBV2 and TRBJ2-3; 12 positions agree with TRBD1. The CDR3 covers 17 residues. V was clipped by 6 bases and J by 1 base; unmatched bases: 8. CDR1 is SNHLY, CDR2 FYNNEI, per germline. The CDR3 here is CASRTSRDRGRTDTQYF. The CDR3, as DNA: TGTGCCAGCAGGACGTCCCGGGACAGGGGGCGCACAGATACGCAGTATTTT.

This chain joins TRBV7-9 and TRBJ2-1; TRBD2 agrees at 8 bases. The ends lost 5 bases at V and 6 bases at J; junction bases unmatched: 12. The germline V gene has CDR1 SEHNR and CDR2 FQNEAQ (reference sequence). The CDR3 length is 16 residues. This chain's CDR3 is CASSRMQTAGVNEQFF. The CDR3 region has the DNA TGTGCCAGCAGCCGCATGCAGACAGCGGGAGTCAATGAGCAGTTCTTC.

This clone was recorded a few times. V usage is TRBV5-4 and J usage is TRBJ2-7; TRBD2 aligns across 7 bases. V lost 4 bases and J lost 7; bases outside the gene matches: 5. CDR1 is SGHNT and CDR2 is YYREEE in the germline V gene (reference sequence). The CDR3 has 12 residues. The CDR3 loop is CASSPGGKEQYF. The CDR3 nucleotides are TGTGCCAGCAGCCCGGGGGGTAAAGAGCAGTACTTC.

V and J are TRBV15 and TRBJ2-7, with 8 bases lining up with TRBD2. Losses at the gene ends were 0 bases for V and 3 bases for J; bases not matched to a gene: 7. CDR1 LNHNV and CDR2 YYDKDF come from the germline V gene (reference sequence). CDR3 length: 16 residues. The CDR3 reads CATSREYTSGLYEQYF. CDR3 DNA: TGTGCCACCAGCAGAGAATACACTAGCGGCCTCTACGAGCAGTACTTC.

CDR3 sequence: CASSLSYYNEQFF. The CDR3 region has the DNA TGTGCCAGCAGCTTAAGCTACTACAATGAGCAGTTCTTC. The chain uses TRBV7-3 and TRBJ2-1, with D unclear. V was trimmed by 1 base and J by 3 bases, leaving 4 bases between them. The CDR3 totals 13 residues. Germline V gene lookup returns CDR1 SGHTA and CDR2 FQGTGA.

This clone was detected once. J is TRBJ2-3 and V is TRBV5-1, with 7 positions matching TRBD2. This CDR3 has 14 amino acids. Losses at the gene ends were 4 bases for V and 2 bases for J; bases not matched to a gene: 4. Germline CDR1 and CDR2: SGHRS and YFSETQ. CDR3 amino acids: CASSPGLPTDTQYF. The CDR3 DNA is TGCGCCAGCAGCCCGGGACTACCCACAGATACGCAGTATTTT.

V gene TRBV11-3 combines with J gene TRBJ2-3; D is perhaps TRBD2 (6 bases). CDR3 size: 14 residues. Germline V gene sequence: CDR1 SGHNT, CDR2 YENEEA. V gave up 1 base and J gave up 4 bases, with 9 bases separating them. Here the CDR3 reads CASSLVRESDTQYF. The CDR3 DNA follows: TGTGCCAGCAGCTTAGTACGGGAGTCAGATACGCAGTATTTT.

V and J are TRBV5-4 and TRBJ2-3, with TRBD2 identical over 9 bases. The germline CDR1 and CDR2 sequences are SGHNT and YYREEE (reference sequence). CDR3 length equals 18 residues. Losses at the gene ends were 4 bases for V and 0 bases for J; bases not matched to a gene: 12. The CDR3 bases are TGTGCCAGCAGCCAGGACCAGCGGGGGGCCTCGAGCACAGATACGCAGTATTTT. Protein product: CASSQDQRGASSTDTQYF. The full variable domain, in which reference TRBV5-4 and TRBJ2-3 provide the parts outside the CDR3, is ETGVTQSPTHLIKTRGQQVTLRCSSQSGHNTVSWYQQALGQGPQFIFQYYREEENGRGNFPPRFSGLQFPNYSSELNVNALELDDSALYLCASSQDQRGASSTDTQYFGPGTRLTVL.

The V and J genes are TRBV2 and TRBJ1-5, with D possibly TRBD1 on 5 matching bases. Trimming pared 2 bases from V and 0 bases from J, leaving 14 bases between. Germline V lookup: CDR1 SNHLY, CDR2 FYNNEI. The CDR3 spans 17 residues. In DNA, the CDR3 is TGTGCCAGCAGTGAAACAAGACAGCCGTATAGCAATCAGCCCCAGCATTTT. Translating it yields CASSETRQPYSNQPQHF.

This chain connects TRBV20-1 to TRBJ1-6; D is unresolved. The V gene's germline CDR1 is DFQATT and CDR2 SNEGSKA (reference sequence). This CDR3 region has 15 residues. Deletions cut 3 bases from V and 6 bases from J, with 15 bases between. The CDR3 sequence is CSASLKRQSNSPLHF. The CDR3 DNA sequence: TGCAGTGCTAGTTTAAAGAGACAATCTAATTCACCCCTCCACTTT.

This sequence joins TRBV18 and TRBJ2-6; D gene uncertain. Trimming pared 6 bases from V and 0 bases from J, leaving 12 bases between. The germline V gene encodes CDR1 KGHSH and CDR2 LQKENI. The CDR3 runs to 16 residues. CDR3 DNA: TGTGCCAGCTCCCCGACTCCGCTCTCTGGGGCCAACGTCCTGACTTTC. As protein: CASSPTPLSGANVLTF.

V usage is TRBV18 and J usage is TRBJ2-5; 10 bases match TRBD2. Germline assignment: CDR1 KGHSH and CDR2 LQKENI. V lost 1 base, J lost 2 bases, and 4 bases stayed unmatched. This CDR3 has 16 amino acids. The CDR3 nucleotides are TGTGCCAGCTCACCACGACTAGCGGGTCCTCAAGAGACCCAGTACTTC. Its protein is CASSPRLAGPQETQYF.

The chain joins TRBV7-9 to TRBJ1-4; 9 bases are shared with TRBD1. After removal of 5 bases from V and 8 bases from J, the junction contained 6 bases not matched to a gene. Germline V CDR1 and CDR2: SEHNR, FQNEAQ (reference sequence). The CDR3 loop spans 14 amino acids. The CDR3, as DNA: TGTGCCAGCAGCGTACAGGGGGCTCTCGAAAAACTGTTTTTT. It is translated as CASSVQGALEKLFF. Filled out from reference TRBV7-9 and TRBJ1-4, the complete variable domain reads DTGVSQNPRHKITKRGQNVTFRCDPISEHNRLYWYRQTLGQGPEFLTYFQNEAQLEKSRLLSDRFSAERPKGSFSTLEIQRTEQGDSAMYLCASSVQGALEKLFFGSGTQLSVL.

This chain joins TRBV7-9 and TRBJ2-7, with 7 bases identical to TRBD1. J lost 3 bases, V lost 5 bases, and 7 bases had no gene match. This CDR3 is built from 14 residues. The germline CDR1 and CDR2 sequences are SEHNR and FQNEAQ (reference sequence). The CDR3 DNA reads TGTGCCAGCAGCCTAAAAGGGACAGACTACGAGCAGTACTTC. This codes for CASSLKGTDYEQYF.

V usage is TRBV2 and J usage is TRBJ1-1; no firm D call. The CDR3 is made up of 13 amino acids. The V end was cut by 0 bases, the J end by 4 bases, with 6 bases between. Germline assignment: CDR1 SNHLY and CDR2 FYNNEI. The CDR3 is CASSEAPGTEAFF. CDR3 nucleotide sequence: TGTGCCAGCAGTGAAGCCCCGGGCACTGAAGCTTTCTTT.

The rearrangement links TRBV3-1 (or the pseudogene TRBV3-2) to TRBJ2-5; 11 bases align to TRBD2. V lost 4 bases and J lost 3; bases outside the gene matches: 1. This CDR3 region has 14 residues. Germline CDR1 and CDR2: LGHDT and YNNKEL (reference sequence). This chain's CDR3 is CASSLTSGEETQYF. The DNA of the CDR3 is TGTGCCAGCAGCCTGACTAGCGGGGAAGAGACCCAGTACTTC.

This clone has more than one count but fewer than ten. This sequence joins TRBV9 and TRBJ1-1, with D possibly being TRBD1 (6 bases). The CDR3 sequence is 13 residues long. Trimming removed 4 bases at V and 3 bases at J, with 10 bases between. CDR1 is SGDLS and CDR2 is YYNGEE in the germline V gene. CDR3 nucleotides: TGTGCCAGCAGCCCAGGGGATGACACTGAAGCTTTCTTT. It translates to CASSPGDDTEAFF.

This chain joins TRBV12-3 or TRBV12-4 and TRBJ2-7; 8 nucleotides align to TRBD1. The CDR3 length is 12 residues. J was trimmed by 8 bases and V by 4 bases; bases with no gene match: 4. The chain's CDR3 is CASSSGQGKQYF. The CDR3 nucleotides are TGTGCCAGCAGTTCTGGACAGGGCAAGCAGTACTTC.

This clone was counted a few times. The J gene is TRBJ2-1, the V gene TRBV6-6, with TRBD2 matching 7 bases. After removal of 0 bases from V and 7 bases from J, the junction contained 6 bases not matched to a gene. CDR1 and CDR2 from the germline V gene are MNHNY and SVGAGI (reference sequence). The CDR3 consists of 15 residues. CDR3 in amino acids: CASSYSGGERNEQFF. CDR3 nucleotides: TGTGCCAGCAGTTACTCGGGGGGGGAGAGGAATGAGCAGTTCTTC.

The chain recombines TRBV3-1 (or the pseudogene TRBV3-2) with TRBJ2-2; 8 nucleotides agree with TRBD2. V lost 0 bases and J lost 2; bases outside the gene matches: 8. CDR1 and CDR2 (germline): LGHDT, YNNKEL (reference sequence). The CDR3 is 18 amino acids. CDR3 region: CASSQDPSGSQNTGELFF. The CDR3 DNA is TGTGCCAGCAGCCAAGATCCAAGCGGGAGCCAAAACACCGGGGAGCTGTTTTTT.

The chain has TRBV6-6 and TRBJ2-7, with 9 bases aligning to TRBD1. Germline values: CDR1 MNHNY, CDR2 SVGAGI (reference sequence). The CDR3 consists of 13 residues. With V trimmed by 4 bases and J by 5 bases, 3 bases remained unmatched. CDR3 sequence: CASSWTGVDEQYV. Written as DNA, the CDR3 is TGTGCCAGCAGTTGGACAGGGGTAGACGAGCAGTACGTC.